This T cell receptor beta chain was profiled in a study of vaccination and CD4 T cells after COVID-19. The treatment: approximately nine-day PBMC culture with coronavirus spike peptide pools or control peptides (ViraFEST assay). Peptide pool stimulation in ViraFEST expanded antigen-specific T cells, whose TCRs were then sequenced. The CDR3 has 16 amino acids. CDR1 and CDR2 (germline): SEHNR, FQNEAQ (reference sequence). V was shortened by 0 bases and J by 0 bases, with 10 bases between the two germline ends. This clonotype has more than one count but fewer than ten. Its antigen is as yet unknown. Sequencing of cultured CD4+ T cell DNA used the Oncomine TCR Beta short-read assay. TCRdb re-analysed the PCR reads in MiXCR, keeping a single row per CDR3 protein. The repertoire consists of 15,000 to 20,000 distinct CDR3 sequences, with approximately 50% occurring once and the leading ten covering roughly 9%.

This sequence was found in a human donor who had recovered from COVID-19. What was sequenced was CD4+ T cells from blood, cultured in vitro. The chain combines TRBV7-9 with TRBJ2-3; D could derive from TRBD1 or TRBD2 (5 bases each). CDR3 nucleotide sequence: TGTGCCAGCAGCTTAGCTCGGGACCGTAGCACAGATACGCAGTATTTT. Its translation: CASSLARDRSTDTQYF.